The entry below describes one T cell receptor (beta chain). Its antigen remains unidentified. This sample stems from a study of a mutant IDH1 vaccine in newly diagnosed glioma. Points from the study as a whole: Across multiple MHC alleles, almost 95% of patients had vaccine-induced responses.

CDR1 and CDR2 (germline): SGHDT, YYEEEE. The CDR3 spans 13 residues. The J segment lost 6 bases and the V segment lost 0 bases, leaving 2 bases of the junction unmatched. Sequencing was performed with immunoSEQ multiplex PCR; in TCRdb, only in-frame clones are kept and a portion is missing. The data show about 92,000 clones, about four fifths seen once. Time point defined: baseline, week 1 (first vaccination visit). Treatment indicated: pre-vaccination baseline after standard-of-care therapy. Tumors from donors were new WHO grade 3 or 4 IDH1-mutant astrocytomas with ATRX loss. The V and J genes are TRBV5-6 and TRBJ1-2; 7 positions match TRBD1. The receptor comes from a woman aged 45-59 years with glioma. The sample in question was PBMCs, obtained from a glioma patient treated with radiotherapy, temozolomide or both. CDR3 in amino acids: CASSLDRGNGYTF. The CDR3 DNA follows: TGTGCCAGCAGCTTGGACAGGGGAAATGGCTACACCTTC. The variable domain in full, completed from reference TRBV5-6 and TRBJ1-2, reads DAGVTQSPTHLIKTRGQQVTLRCSPKSGHDTVSWYQQALGQGPQFIFQYYEEEERQRGNFPDRFSGHQFPNYSSELNVNALLLGDSALYLCASSLDRGNGYTFGSGTRLTVV.